Following are 14 T cell receptor beta chains from one sample sequenced in a study of early T cells in non-severe SARS-CoV-2 infection. TCRdb used MiXCR to reprocess the 5' RACE reads, holding one entry per CDR3 protein. The sample contains around 94,000 distinct CDR3 sequences, approximately 14% of which appear only once. Sequenced material: whole blood. These receptors were taken from an adult who was a healthcare worker with PCR-confirmed SARS-CoV-2 infection or an uninfected control (not recorded which).

The chain couples TRBV3-1 to TRBJ1-5, with D unclear. The CDR3 extends over 14 amino acids. The germline CDR1 and CDR2 sequences are LGHDT and YNNKEL (reference sequence). Between the trimmed V and J ends, which lost 4 bases and 9 bases, there was a span of 16 bases. In DNA, the CDR3 is TGTGCCAGCAGCCCCACCGGGCCCGCTCGGCCCCAGCATTTT. Translating gives CASSPTGPARPQHF.

This clonotype was picked up a small number of times. The chain joins TRBV28 to TRBJ2-3, with D perhaps TRBD1 (5 bases). The CDR3 runs 15 residues. V was cut by 7 bases and J by 0 bases, with 14 bases left in between. Per germline, CDR1 MDHEN and CDR2 SYDVKM. The CDR3 coding sequence is TGTGCCAGCACCCCAGGGTTTTCTAGCACAGATACGCAGTATTTT. Translating it yields CASTPGFSSTDTQYF.

In its sample, this clonotype was seen many times. This rearrangement joins TRBV20-1 to TRBJ1-1; the match to TRBD1 covers 7 bases. The CDR3 is made up of 17 amino acids. Trimming cost V 1 base and J 1 base; bases outside gene matches: 12. Germline V gives CDR1 DFQATT, CDR2 SNEGSKA (reference sequence). CDR3 protein: CSARALMAGGRNTEAFF. Written as DNA, the CDR3 is TGCAGTGCTAGAGCGCTTATGGCAGGGGGGAGGAACACTGAAGCTTTCTTT.

There are a few counts of this clonotype. The chain recombines TRBV20-1 with TRBJ2-7; TRBD2 might be the D (6 bases). The CDR3 is made up of 13 amino acids. Germline V gene data show CDR1 as DFQATT and CDR2 as SNEGSKA (reference sequence). V was shortened by 4 bases and J by 3 bases, with 13 bases between the two germline ends. CDR3 nucleotide sequence: TGCAGTGCTACTCCGGGACTGAGCTACGAGCAGTACTTC. This translates into CSATPGLSYEQYF.

The table lists this clonotype with many counts. The V call is TRBV9, the J call TRBJ2-5; possible D gene TRBD1, 5 bases. From germline, CDR1 is SGDLS and CDR2 YYNGEE. The germline V and J ends were trimmed by 3 bases and 1 base, with 13 bases remaining between them. This CDR3 is 15 amino acids long. Written as DNA, the CDR3 is TGTGCCAGCAGCGAGCAGGGCCTACTCCAAGAGACCCAGTACTTC. Its translation: CASSEQGLLQETQYF.

This clonotype was found a few times. This chain connects TRBV30 to TRBJ2-3; D is perhaps TRBD1 (6 bases). Germline CDR1 reads GTSNPN; CDR2 reads SVGIG (reference sequence). V was cut by 1 base and J by 1 base, with 9 bases left in between. The length of the CDR3 is 14 residues. CDR3 coding DNA: TGTGCCTGGAGTGGGGGGCGCGGCACAGATACGCAGTATTTT. This encodes CAWSGGRGTDTQYF.

V gene TRBV29-1 combines with J gene TRBJ1-1; D unresolved. CDR3 length equals 12 residues. Germline CDR1 is SQVTM and CDR2 is ANQGSEA. Trimming removed 7 bases at V and 2 bases at J, with 11 bases between. Here the CDR3 reads CSARPVNTEAFF. The CDR3 DNA sequence: TGCAGCGCTAGGCCCGTTAACACTGAAGCTTTCTTT.

This clonotype was counted ten times or more. This chain uses TRBV11-2 with TRBJ2-5; weak D call: TRBD2 (5 bases). The CDR3 is made up of 13 amino acids. The V and J ends lost 0 bases and 7 bases respectively, with 9 bases between them. The germline V gene has CDR1 SGHAT and CDR2 FQNNGV. The CDR3 protein is CASSLEAAGTQYF. The CDR3 nucleotides read TGTGCCAGCAGCTTAGAAGCGGCGGGGACCCAGTACTTC.

This clonotype has at least ten counts. This chain joins TRBV11-2 and TRBJ1-6; D is unresolved. The germline gives CDR1 SGHAT, CDR2 FQNNGV. CDR3 size: 15 residues. The ends were cut back, 0 bases at V and 7 bases at J, with 10 bases in the middle. The CDR3 nucleotides are TGTGCCAGCAGCTTAGAGCCAGGCTCAAATTCACCCCTCCACTTT. It specifies CASSLEPGSNSPLHF.

This clonotype was observed a handful of times. This chain's CDR3 is CAARGLAGDRYNEQFF. The CDR3 DNA reads as TGTGCCGCCAGGGGACTAGCGGGAGATAGGTACAATGAGCAGTTCTTC. This chain joins TRBV7-9 and TRBJ2-1, with 14 nucleotides matching TRBD2. Germline loops: CDR1 SEHNR, CDR2 FQNEAQ (reference sequence). The CDR3 length is 16 residues. With V trimmed by 11 bases and J by 4 bases, 10 bases remained unmatched.

In its sample, this clonotype was seen a few times. CDR3 loop: CASSPSTGQFGVSPLHF. In DNA form, the CDR3 reads TGTGCCAGCAGTCCGTCGACCGGACAGTTTGGAGTCTCACCCCTCCACTTT. This chain links TRBV27 with TRBJ1-6, with TRBD1 as a possible D gene (6 bases). V was clipped by 5 bases and J by 10 bases, with 24 bases between them. Germline V gene data show CDR1 as MNHEY and CDR2 as SMNVEV (reference sequence). This CDR3 is 17 amino acids long.

This clonotype was counted between two and nine times. In nucleotides, the CDR3 is TGTGCCAGCAGCTATGATGGGGGGAACACTGAAGCTTTCTTT. Encoded protein: CASSYDGGNTEAFF. The chain couples TRBV11-2 to TRBJ1-1, with D possibly matching TRBD1 (5 bases). CDR1 and CDR2 from the germline V gene are SGHAT and FQNNGV. Trimming removed 4 bases from V and 1 base from J, with 10 bases in between. This CDR3 contains 14 residues.

The rearrangement links TRBV7-9 to TRBJ2-7, with D tentatively TRBD2 (6 bases). Germline CDR1 reads SEHNR; CDR2 reads FQNEAQ (reference sequence). CDR3 length equals 15 residues. V was shortened by 3 bases and J by 1 base, with 13 bases between the two germline ends. The CDR3 here is CASSFYGSESYEQYF. CDR3 bases: TGTGCCAGCAGCTTCTACGGGAGTGAGTCCTACGAGCAGTACTTC.

This clonotype was detected only a few times. CDR3 sequence reads: CASSINTIYF. As DNA, the CDR3 is TGTGCCAGCAGCATAAACACCATATATTTT. The chain carries TRBV12-3 or TRBV12-4 and TRBJ1-3, with D unresolved. This CDR3 comprises 10 residues. V lost 6 bases, J lost 6 bases, and 3 bases lay in between.